Listed below are T cell receptor beta chains from one sample, sequenced in a study of prognosis after radiotherapy for stage I lung cancer. MiXCR, applied by TCRdb to the multiplex PCR reads, yields one record per CDR3 protein. Here the sample spans around 26,000 distinct CDR3 sequences, about 40% being singletons. The input for sequencing was PBMCs, taken before or after stereotactic body radiation therapy (not recorded which). These receptors were taken from a donor over 45 with non-small cell lung cancer. Both conserved end residues are part of each CDR3. Each record gives: D gene, J gene, clone size, V gene, CDR3 protein, CDR3 DNA. The D gene is left open where the match is weak. Where a row states a size, it is once, few, many or the class of an expanded clone; other rows omit it.

d_gene: TRBD2
j_gene: TRBJ2-3
abundance: .
v_gene: TRBV7-9
CDR3aa: CASSFTSGSTDTQYF
CDR3nt: TGTGCCAGCAGCTTCACTAGCGGGAGCACAGATACGCAGTATTTT

d_gene: .
j_gene: TRBJ1-3
abundance: medium-sized
v_gene: TRBV5-1
CDR3aa: CASSITSGNTIYF
CDR3nt: TGCGCCAGCAGCATCACTTCTGGAAACACCATATATTTT

d_gene: TRBD2
j_gene: TRBJ2-7
abundance: many
v_gene: TRBV7-6
CDR3aa: CASSLPRENEQYF
CDR3nt: TGTGCCAGCAGCCTACCGCGGGAGAACGAGCAGTACTTC

d_gene: .
j_gene: TRBJ1-4
abundance: once
v_gene: TRBV27
CDR3aa: CASRIHGGGATNEKLFF
CDR3nt: TGTGCCAGCAGAATCCACGGGGGGGGGGCAACTAATGAAAAACTGTTTTTT

d_gene: .
j_gene: TRBJ1-5
abundance: .
v_gene: TRBV12-3/TRBV12-4
CDR3aa: CASSPDRRNHPHHF
CDR3nt: TGTGCCAGCAGCCCCGACAGACGGAATCATCCCCATCATTTT

d_gene: .
j_gene: TRBJ2-3
abundance: .
v_gene: TRBV19
CDR3aa: CASSIRDLTDTQYF
CDR3nt: TGTGCCAGTAGTATAAGGGACCTCACAGATACGCAGTATTTT

d_gene: TRBD1
j_gene: TRBJ1-1
abundance: many
v_gene: TRBV10-3
CDR3aa: CAISTGVDTEAFF
CDR3nt: TGTGCCATCAGCACAGGGGTGGACACTGAAGCTTTCTTT

d_gene: TRBD2
j_gene: TRBJ2-7
abundance: many
v_gene: TRBV5-1
CDR3aa: CASSLGSGSHEQYF
CDR3nt: TGCGCCAGCAGCTTGGGTAGCGGGAGCCACGAGCAGTACTTC

d_gene: .
j_gene: TRBJ1-1
abundance: .
v_gene: TRBV5-1
CDR3aa: CASRKTHTGYTEAFF
CDR3nt: TGCGCCAGCAGAAAAACGCACACAGGATACACTGAAGCTTTCTTT

d_gene: TRBD1
j_gene: TRBJ1-2
abundance: medium-sized
v_gene: TRBV30
CDR3aa: CAWSSAGGFFNYGYTF
CDR3nt: TGTGCCTGGAGTTCGGCAGGGGGCTTTTTCAACTATGGCTACACCTTC

d_gene: TRBD1
j_gene: TRBJ1-2
abundance: .
v_gene: TRBV27
CDR3aa: CASSLPGGYGYTF
CDR3nt: TGTGCCAGCAGTTTACCAGGGGGTTATGGCTACACCTTC

d_gene: TRBD2
j_gene: TRBJ2-7
abundance: medium-sized
v_gene: TRBV6-1
CDR3aa: CASIAASGSFEQYF
CDR3nt: TGTGCCAGCATTGCAGCTAGCGGGAGTTTTGAGCAGTACTTC

d_gene: TRBD2
j_gene: TRBJ2-1
abundance: .
v_gene: TRBV12-5
CDR3aa: CASGSVLGGRAYNEQFF
CDR3nt: TGTGCTAGTGGTTCGGTACTGGGCGGGAGGGCATACAATGAGCAGTTCTTC

d_gene: .
j_gene: TRBJ2-2
abundance: few
v_gene: TRBV19
CDR3aa: CASSPWDSGLKNTGELFF
CDR3nt: TGTGCCAGTAGTCCCTGGGACTCGGGACTTAAGAACACCGGGGAGCTGTTTTTT

d_gene: TRBD1
j_gene: TRBJ2-7
abundance: few
v_gene: TRBV27
CDR3aa: CASSSGTGYEQYF
CDR3nt: TGTGCCAGCAGTTCCGGGACAGGTTACGAGCAGTACTTC

d_gene: .
j_gene: TRBJ1-1
abundance: .
v_gene: TRBV28
CDR3aa: CASSVGGGTEAFF
CDR3nt: TGTGCCAGCAGTGTGGGCGGGGGGACTGAGGCTTTCTTT

d_gene: TRBD2
j_gene: TRBJ2-3
abundance: many
v_gene: TRBV2
CDR3aa: CASMGLAGDATDTQYF
CDR3nt: TGTGCCAGCATGGGACTAGCGGGGGACGCCACAGATACGCAGTATTTT

d_gene: TRBD1
j_gene: TRBJ1-1
abundance: .
v_gene: TRBV2
CDR3aa: CASSERTGGAVTEAFF
CDR3nt: TGTGCCAGCAGTGAAAGGACAGGGGGCGCTGTCACTGAAGCTTTCTTT

d_gene: TRBD2
j_gene: TRBJ2-1
abundance: many
v_gene: TRBV20-1
CDR3aa: CSARAPGLVYNEQFF
CDR3nt: TGCAGTGCTAGAGCCCCGGGACTAGTTTACAATGAGCAGTTCTTC

d_gene: TRBD1
j_gene: TRBJ2-5
abundance: many
v_gene: TRBV5-1
CDR3aa: CASSRTGGGETQYF
CDR3nt: TGCGCCAGCAGCCGAACAGGGGGCGGCGAGACCCAGTACTTC

d_gene: TRBD2
j_gene: TRBJ2-7
abundance: many
v_gene: TRBV5-1
CDR3aa: CASSLEPSGSTHEQYF
CDR3nt: TGCGCCAGCAGCTTGGAGCCTAGCGGGAGTACCCACGAGCAGTACTTC

d_gene: .
j_gene: TRBJ2-7
abundance: many
v_gene: TRBV13
CDR3aa: CASSLGTRYEQYF
CDR3nt: TGTGCCAGCAGCTTAGGAACCCGCTACGAGCAGTACTTC

d_gene: TRBD1
j_gene: TRBJ2-1
abundance: many
v_gene: TRBV11-2
CDR3aa: CASSFGTGGYNEQFF
CDR3nt: TGTGCCAGCAGCTTCGGGACAGGGGGCTACAATGAGCAGTTCTTC

d_gene: TRBD2
j_gene: TRBJ2-3
abundance: .
v_gene: TRBV6-2/TRBV6-3
CDR3aa: CASSETGTSGTYTQYF
CDR3nt: TGTGCCAGCAGTGAAACCGGGACTAGCGGGACATATACGCAGTATTTT

d_gene: .
j_gene: TRBJ2-5
abundance: .
v_gene: TRBV7-8
CDR3aa: CASSLVGEVPGKETQYF
CDR3nt: TGTGCCAGCAGCTTAGTGGGGGAGGTCCCGGGTAAAGAGACCCAGTACTTC

d_gene: TRBD2
j_gene: TRBJ2-5
abundance: many
v_gene: TRBV4-1
CDR3aa: CASSQERAGVRAGVRETQYF
CDR3nt: TGCGCCAGCAGCCAAGAGCGGGCAGGGGTTCGAGCGGGAGTCAGGGAGACCCAGTACTTC

d_gene: .
j_gene: TRBJ2-4
abundance: .
v_gene: TRBV6-1
CDR3aa: CASKPIAKNIQYF
CDR3nt: TGTGCCAGCAAACCGATAGCCAAAAACATTCAGTACTTC

d_gene: TRBD2
j_gene: TRBJ2-7
abundance: .
v_gene: TRBV20-1
CDR3aa: CSARYPTSGMSSYEQYF
CDR3nt: TGCAGTGCTAGATATCCCACTAGCGGGATGTCTTCCTACGAGCAGTACTTC

d_gene: TRBD2
j_gene: TRBJ2-5
abundance: .
v_gene: TRBV19
CDR3aa: CASSTNGGAGETHYF
CDR3nt: TGTGCCAGTAGTACTAACGGGGGGGCGGGAGAGACCCATTACTTC

d_gene: .
j_gene: TRBJ2-7
abundance: medium-sized
v_gene: TRBV7-8
CDR3aa: CASSLAQGPVPYEQYF
CDR3nt: TGTGCCAGCAGCTTAGCGCAAGGGCCCGTTCCCTACGAGCAGTACTTC

d_gene: TRBD1
j_gene: TRBJ2-7
abundance: .
v_gene: TRBV20-1
CDR3aa: CSAQTDRVTYEQYF
CDR3nt: TGCAGTGCCCAAACCGACAGGGTGACGTACGAGCAGTACTTC

d_gene: TRBD2
j_gene: TRBJ2-7
abundance: medium-sized
v_gene: TRBV20-1
CDR3aa: CSASGSSGSYEQYF
CDR3nt: TGCAGTGCTAGTGGGTCTAGCGGGAGTTACGAGCAGTACTTC

d_gene: .
j_gene: TRBJ2-2
abundance: .
v_gene: TRBV30
CDR3aa: CAWSVPRDLFF
CDR3nt: TGTGCCTGGAGTGTTCCCCGGGATCTGTTTTTT

d_gene: TRBD2
j_gene: TRBJ2-7
abundance: .
v_gene: TRBV28
CDR3aa: CASSGGLAGSEQYF
CDR3nt: TGTGCCAGCAGTGGAGGACTAGCGGGATCCGAGCAGTACTTC

d_gene: TRBD1
j_gene: TRBJ2-5
abundance: many
v_gene: TRBV12-3/TRBV12-4
CDR3aa: CATRKGTAEGETQYF
CDR3nt: TGTGCCACTCGTAAGGGGACAGCCGAGGGGGAGACCCAGTACTTC

d_gene: .
j_gene: TRBJ1-1
abundance: many
v_gene: TRBV4-1
CDR3aa: CASSPDRFTLEAFF
CDR3nt: TGCGCCAGCAGCCCCGACAGATTTACGCTGGAAGCTTTCTTT

d_gene: TRBD1
j_gene: TRBJ2-3
abundance: .
v_gene: TRBV6-4
CDR3aa: CASSVTGTGGTDTQYF
CDR3nt: TGTGCCAGCAGTGTTACCGGGACAGGGGGCACAGATACGCAGTATTTT

d_gene: TRBD2
j_gene: TRBJ2-2
abundance: .
v_gene: TRBV7-8
CDR3aa: CASSGGLAGKVTGELFF
CDR3nt: TGTGCCAGCAGCGGAGGACTAGCGGGAAAGGTCACCGGGGAGCTGTTTTTT

d_gene: TRBD2
j_gene: TRBJ2-7
abundance: many
v_gene: TRBV7-2
CDR3aa: CASSSPRGRSSYEQYF
CDR3nt: TGTGCCAGCAGCTCCCCCCGCGGGAGGTCCTCCTACGAGCAGTACTTC

d_gene: .
j_gene: TRBJ1-1
abundance: many
v_gene: TRBV5-6
CDR3aa: CASILFGGNTEAFF
CDR3nt: TGTGCCAGCATTCTATTCGGGGGGAACACTGAAGCTTTCTTT

d_gene: TRBD2
j_gene: TRBJ2-3
abundance: .
v_gene: TRBV5-1
CDR3aa: CASSLGTSGVETQYF
CDR3nt: TGCGCCAGCAGCTTGGGGACTAGCGGGGTGGAGACGCAGTATTTT

d_gene: .
j_gene: TRBJ1-1
abundance: many
v_gene: TRBV11-2
CDR3aa: CASSLAGQGRTEAFF
CDR3nt: TGTGCCAGCAGCTTAGCTGGTCAGGGTCGGACTGAAGCTTTCTTT

d_gene: TRBD2
j_gene: TRBJ2-3
abundance: .
v_gene: TRBV19
CDR3aa: CASSMTRAGGPDTQYF
CDR3nt: TGTGCCAGTAGTATGACCAGGGCGGGAGGGCCAGATACGCAGTATTTT

d_gene: TRBD1
j_gene: TRBJ2-7
abundance: many
v_gene: TRBV20-1
CDR3aa: CSAWTGAYEQYF
CDR3nt: TGCAGTGCTTGGACAGGAGCCTACGAGCAGTACTTC

d_gene: .
j_gene: TRBJ1-1
abundance: .
v_gene: TRBV11-2
CDR3aa: CASSLAGGGPTEAFF
CDR3nt: TGTGCCAGCAGCTTAGCCGGAGGGGGTCCCACTGAAGCTTTCTTT

d_gene: .
j_gene: TRBJ2-3
abundance: .
v_gene: TRBV6-1
CDR3aa: CASSALAAGDTQYF
CDR3nt: TGTGCCAGCAGTGCATTGGCAGCAGGAGATACGCAGTATTTT